This T cell receptor beta chain derives from a study of memory CD4+ T cells and cytomegalovirus serostatus (dated by TCRdb to the late 2010s). Turning to the overall study: The roughly 33 healthy Belgian adults in the cohort included 9 who were CMV seropositive and 24 who were CMV seronegative. The study sequenced CD4+ memory TCRbeta repertoires of a Belgian cohort with known cytomegalovirus serostatus to replicate a published TCR-based CMV serostatus classifier.

Genomic DNA was extracted from sorted cells with the Quick-DNA Microprep Kit. Amplification of TCRbeta DNA was done with the immunoSEQ hsTCRbeta kit, following the protocol from the manufacturer. An Illumina MiSeq instrument was used to sequence the TCRbeta libraries. The original methods were these. Once out-of-frame sequences had been removed, 2,204,828 distinct TCRbeta sequences were left, which works out to an average of about 71,000 per individual. Two values were used to score each individual: the count of 150 to 200 previously reported CMV-associated TCRbeta sequences and the total count of productive distinct TCRbeta sequences. A beta-binomial model was reimplemented in Python, and scikit-learn random forests with default parameters were trained on US cohort data. Classifier performance on the Belgian cohort was reported as the median AUC with percentile confidence intervals calculated over 10,000 bootstrap iterations. As stored in TCRdb, this immuneACCESS dataset retains in-frame rearrangements with V and J assigned. A fraction of the clones does not appear; measured against another copy, unresolved V genes explain less than half of the discrepancy, and the remainder lacks a known reason. V and J calls and clone size are as listed in that table; D and trimming were resolved from the DNA. This sample has 50,000 to 65,000 clones in its table, and around four fifths of those were observed once. The top ten constitute 1.5% to 2% of the sample.

What the research found in general, with its limitations: Only CD4+CD45RO+ memory cells were sequenced, in contrast to the original study, which included naive and memory CD4+ and CD8+ populations. On the Belgian cohort, the classifier based on the original framework reached a median bootstrapped AUC of roughly 0.96, with a 95% CI of 0.76-1.00. Among the 150 to 200 previously reported CMV-associated TCRbeta sequences, some 70 showed up in the CD4+ memory repertoires, with each one found in between one and five individuals. The results were interpreted as suggesting that the CMV-associated TCR signature is largely present in the CD4+ memory repertoire. For CMV serostatus prediction, a median bootstrapped AUC of 0.95 was reached with the original framework, and a median bootstrapped AUC of about 0.89 was reached with a US-trained random forest.

A FACSAria II was used to sort memory CD4+ T cells, defined as single viable CD3+CD4+CD8-CD45RO+ cells. CMV serostatus was determined with a Roche Elecsys assay detecting serum IgG against CMV pp150, pp28, p38 and p52. Following thawing, total CD4+ T cells were enriched through positive selection using CD4 magnetic microbeads. Samples originated from another study that specifically interrogated the CD4+ T cell memory repertoire. Peripheral blood mononuclear cells were isolated and cryopreserved according to standard operating procedures, and serum was kept at -80 degrees C. The staining relied on CD3-PerCP (BW264/56), CD4-APC (RPA-T4), CD45RO-PE (UCHT1) and CD8-Pacific Orange (3B5) antibodies, and Sytox blue was used to exclude non-viable cells. From cysteine to phenylalanine, the CDR3 is 14 amino acids long. The only DNA kept is the CDR3, 42 bases in frame from the first base. The germline V gene provides CDR1 MNHNS and CDR2 SASEGT. V is pared back by 11 bases and J by 1 base, with 15 bases lying between the germline termini.

For this clone: Its antigen remains unidentified. No quality values exist for individual bases; no much larger clone is one base distant.

The sample consisted of memory CD4+ T cells from blood. The receptor was derived from an adult in good health and CMV-seropositive. Here the chain combines TRBV6-1 and TRBJ1-5, with no reliable assignment of the D segment. CDR3 loop: CAAGVFGSNQPQHF. Here is the DNA: TGTGCCGCCGGCGTGTTCGGGAGCAATCAGCCCCAGCATTTT.